This T cell receptor (beta chain) was sequenced during a study of T cell responses to AZD1222 COVID-19 vaccine. Produced via immunoSEQ multiplex PCR; TCRdb's table is partial and in-frame only. The table shows 150,000 to 200,000 clones, with 94% occurring only once. The germline gives CDR1 SGHTA, CDR2 FQGTGA. CDR3 length: 13 residues. V lost 5 bases and J lost 0, with 8 bases in between. Study-wide findings and caveats: A reported finding is that nearly half of spike-specific TCRs target unmutated variant regions. Females made up more of the donors, who were largely white British, and clonal diversity may have come out too low. No day 14 peak samples; only post-peak repertoires were characterized.

Concerning this clone itself: Its target is not known.

The genes are TRBV7-3 and TRBJ2-7, with no clear D. This sample comprised peripheral blood, obtained on day 0 of AZD1222 vaccination. The receptor's source is an adult in good health. In DNA form, the CDR3 reads TGTGCCAGCAGCGTAGACATCTCCTACGAGCAGTACTTC. This sequence encodes CASSVDISYEQYF.